The clone carrying this T cell receptor (beta chain) showed up just a few times. Its antigen is currently unknown. The CDR3 consists of 16 residues. V trimming: 3 bases; J trimming: 4 bases; junction bases outside the gene matches: 8. Germline V CDR1 and CDR2: KGHSH, LQKENI. The data were obtained in a study of beta chain features in type 1 diabetes. Study outcomes and limitations: Comparison showed that naive, central memory and Treg TCRB repertoires appeared more similar among patients than among healthy donors. The influence of HLA type on TCRB rearrangement stayed undetermined.

The sequenced template was cDNA made from the entire isolated RNA. The assay was immunoSEQ multiplex PCR, and TCRdb's table has in-frame clones only and misses some. The repertoire holds about 140,000 clones, with about a tenth as singletons. The clonotype comes from a woman aged 35 to 49 in good health. The sample comprised central memory CD4+ T cells from blood. V and J are TRBV18 and TRBJ2-2, with 7 bases aligning to TRBD1. The CDR3 is CASSPGDRVRTGELFF. Here the CDR3 DNA reads TGTGCCAGCTCACCCGGTGACAGGGTCCGCACCGGGGAGCTGTTTTTT. Combining the CDR3 with reference TRBV18 and TRBJ2-2 gives the whole variable domain NAGVMQNPRHLVRRRGQEARLRCSPMKGHSHVYWYRQLPEEGLKFMVYLQKENIIDESGMPKERFSAEFPKEGPSILRIQQVVRGDSAAYFCASSPGDRVRTGELFFGEGSRLTVL.